The clone carrying this T cell receptor (beta chain) was seen repeatedly, ten times or more. As yet, its antigen is unknown. The CDR3 has 14 amino acids. V was pared by 6 bases and J by 3 bases, with 16 bases between. Looked up from germline, CDR1 is SGHRS and CDR2 is YFSETQ. MiXCR, run by TCRdb on the 5' RACE reads, gives a single entry per CDR3 protein. In the table there are a few hundred thousand distinct CDR3 sequences, 6.2% of which are singletons. The source of the sample is a study of T cells after yellow fever vaccination. Study overall: The fractions with low cell numbers were processed using SMART-Seq v4 Ultra Low Input. Study-wide findings and caveats: At around 95% for CD4 and over 80% for CD8, most primary-vaccination clones showed up again after the booster. Repertoires obtained by FACS sorting could include abundant clonotypes that entered as contaminants from the bulk population. Weaker overall, the secondary response nonetheless peaked faster (day 5 versus 15).

The source was PBMCs, collected 5 days after the yellow fever booster vaccination. This chain links TRBV5-1 with TRBJ2-7; no clear D gene. This receptor was taken from a man aged 25-45 years who received the YFV17D yellow fever vaccine. The CDR3 bases are TGCGCCAGCACCACCGACTCCAGAGGCTACGAGCAGTACTTC. Protein sequence: CASTTDSRGYEQYF.